This T cell receptor (beta chain) was profiled in a study of T cell responses to AZD1222 COVID-19 vaccine. The CDR3 length is 12 residues. In germline, CDR1 is LGHNT, CDR2 FRNRAP. V lost 9 bases, J lost 4 bases, and 10 bases lay in between. TCRdb's copy holds only in-frame clones and misses some; the assay was immunoSEQ multiplex PCR. The sample yields about 180,000 clones, 85% to 95% seen once. This clonotype was sampled from an adult who received the AZD1222 COVID-19 vaccine. J is TRBJ2-1 and V is TRBV12-5; D is perhaps TRBD2 (6 bases). Sequencing was performed on peripheral blood, taken 28 days after the second AZD1222 dose. The CDR3 here is CASVGGYNEQFF. The CDR3 coding sequence is TGTGCTAGCGTGGGGGGTTACAATGAGCAGTTCTTC. Complete variable domain (other parts from reference TRBV12-5 and TRBJ2-1): DARVTQTPRHKVTEMGQEVTMRCQPILGHNTVFWYRQTMMQGLELLAYFRNRAPLDDSGMPKDRFSAEMPDATLATLKIQPSEPRDSAVYFCASVGGYNEQFFGPGTRLTVL.